This T cell receptor (beta chain) was sequenced during a study of identical twins. Study-level results: Carriage of fewer insertions was seen in abundant cord blood beta clonotypes, whereas memory repertoires showed none.

To note about this clonotype: What it recognizes is unknown.

With 8 bases removed from V and 8 bases from J, the gap between germline ends came to 9 bases. Germline loops: CDR1 SNHLY, CDR2 FYNNEI. The length of the CDR3 is 10 residues. TCRdb independently ran MiXCR on the 5' RACE reads; one entry per CDR3 protein. The sample yields around 1.7 million distinct CDR3 sequences, around 33% seen once. The TCR sequence derives from a newborn girl in good health. The specimen was cord blood. The chain has TRBV2 and TRBJ1-1; no clear D gene. This chain's CDR3 is CASGQLEAFF. Here the CDR3 DNA reads TGTGCCAGCGGGCAACTAGAAGCTTTCTTT.